The clone carrying this TCR beta chain was observed at least ten times. The data derive from a study of molecular identifiers for immune sequencing clone quantification. Both previously described methods and listed TCR primers were employed to make bulk TCR libraries. TCRdb used MiXCR to reprocess the PCR reads, holding one entry per CDR3 protein. The repertoire holds about 320,000 distinct CDR3 sequences, with around a fifth as singletons. Germline V gene lookup returns CDR1 MNHEY and CDR2 SMNVEV (reference sequence). Trimming took off 2 bases at V and 4 bases at J, with 15 bases between the two ends. CDR3 size: 15 residues.

This sequence was found in a human donor in good health. Some libraries in this study had Jurkat cell RNA spiked in. What was sequenced was naive CD8+ T cells from blood, with Jurkat cell RNA spiked in. Subset: FACS-sorted CD8+CD4-CCR7+CD45RA+ naive T cells. The rearrangement links TRBV27 to TRBJ2-7; D assignment may be TRBD1 or TRBD2 (5 bases each). For the CDR3, the DNA is TGTGCCAGCAGTTTAATTGCGCGAGGGGATTACGAGCAGTACTTC. As protein: CASSLIARGDYEQYF.